The present entry profiles one T cell receptor (beta chain) with its context. Its antigen is still unknown. The V gene lost 5 bases and the J gene lost 0 bases, with 10 bases spanning the gap. CDR3 length: 15 amino acids. Looked up from germline, CDR1 is SGHTA and CDR2 is FQGTGA. Terminally differentiated effector memory CD45RA+ cells were excluded from the naive CD8 cells, which were CD45RO-negative and positively selected for CCR7. Donation came from healthy HIV-negative adults that had no recent acute infections or vaccinations. The data were produced by immunoSEQ multiplex PCR, yet TCRdb's version contains in-frame clones alone and is incomplete. The data contain about 2 million clones, about 95% of them singletons. The data were obtained in a study of shared clonotypes between healthy human individuals. Study-wide results and limits: It was observed that roughly 5.4% of naive CD4 clonotypes were shared across several donors. Naive subsets typically showed greater estimated richness than memory subsets. Relative to clonotypes present in all four donors, those not shared had lower generation probabilities.

Sample: naive CD8+ T cells sorted from blood. V and J are TRBV7-3 and TRBJ2-2, with D possibly being TRBD2 (5 bases). The TCR comes from a man aged 18 to 29 in good health. The DNA of the CDR3 is TGTGCCAGCAGCCCAGCCGGGGCGAACACCGGGGAGCTGTTTTTT. Its protein product is CASSPAGANTGELFF.